This paragraph covers one TCR beta chain sequence. The time point here: recipient sample about 28 days before transplant, after cytoreduction. The data derive from a study of T cell clonotyping in hematopoietic cell transplantation. Germline V gene sequence: CDR1 SEHNR, CDR2 FQNEAQ (reference sequence). V lost 6 bases, J lost 1 base, and 13 bases lay in between. CDR3 size: 16 residues. Repertoires were generated with immunoSEQ multiplex PCR, while TCRdb's copy carries only in-frame clones and drops some. The sample lists about 26,000 clones; roughly 84% were seen once. The J gene is TRBJ2-6, the V gene TRBV7-9, with a weak D call TRBD1 (5 bases). Material: peripheral blood mononuclear cells, obtained before stem cell transplant. The sequence came from a woman aged 60-70 years with acute myeloid leukemia. Some clones in this sample may be carry-over from other donors' samples. The CDR3 here is CASSQSRGSGANVLTF. CDR3 coding DNA: TGTGCCAGCAGTCAAAGTAGGGGATCTGGGGCCAACGTCCTGACTTTC. The full variable domain, rest sourced from reference TRBV7-9 and TRBJ2-6, is DTGVSQNPRHKITKRGQNVTFRCDPISEHNRLYWYRQTLGQGPEFLTYFQNEAQLEKSRLLSDRFSAERPKGSFSTLEIQRTEQGDSAMYLCASSQSRGSGANVLTFGAGSRLTVL.